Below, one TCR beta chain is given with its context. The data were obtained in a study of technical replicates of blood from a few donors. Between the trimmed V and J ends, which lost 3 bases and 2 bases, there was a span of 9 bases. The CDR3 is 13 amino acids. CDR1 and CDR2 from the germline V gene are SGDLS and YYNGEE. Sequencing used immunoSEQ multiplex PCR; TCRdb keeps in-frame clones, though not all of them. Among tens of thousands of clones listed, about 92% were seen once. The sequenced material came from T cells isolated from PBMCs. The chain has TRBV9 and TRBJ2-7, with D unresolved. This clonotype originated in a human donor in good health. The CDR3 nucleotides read TGTGCCAGCAGCGCCGGTCGGGCCTACGAGCAGTACTTC. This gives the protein CASSAGRAYEQYF.